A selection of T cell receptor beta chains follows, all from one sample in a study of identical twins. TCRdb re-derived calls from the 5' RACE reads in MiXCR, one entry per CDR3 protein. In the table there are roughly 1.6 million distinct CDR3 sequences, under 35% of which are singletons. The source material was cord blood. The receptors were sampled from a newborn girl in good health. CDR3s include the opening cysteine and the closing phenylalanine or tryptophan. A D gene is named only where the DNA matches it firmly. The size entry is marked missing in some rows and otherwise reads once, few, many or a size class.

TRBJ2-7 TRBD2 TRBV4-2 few CASSPGTSPTLYNEQYF TGTGCCAGCAGCCCCGGGACTAGCCCTACCCTCTACAATGAGCAGTACTTC
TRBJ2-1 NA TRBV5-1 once CASSLEGSTYNEQFF TGCGCCAGCAGCTTGGAGGGGAGCACCTACAATGAGCAGTTCTTC
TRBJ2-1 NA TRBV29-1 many CSVAARRYNEQFF TGCAGCGTTGCCGCAAGGCGTTATAATGAGCAGTTCTTC
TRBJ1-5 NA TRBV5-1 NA CASKGRTARPSNQPQHF TGCGCCAGCAAGGGTAGGACAGCGCGCCCGAGCAATCAGCCCCAGCATTTT
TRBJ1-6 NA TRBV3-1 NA CASSQLAGGDSPLHF TGTGCCAGCAGCCAGCTCGCGGGAGGAGATTCACCCCTCCACTTT
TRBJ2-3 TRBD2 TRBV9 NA CASSVAGGPSNTQYF TGTGCCAGCAGCGTAGCGGGGGGGCCAAGTAATACGCAGTATTTT
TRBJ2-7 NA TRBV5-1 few CASRGQSEQYF TGCGCCAGCAGAGGACAAAGCGAGCAGTACTTC
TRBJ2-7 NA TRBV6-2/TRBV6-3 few CASSLRDSRYEQYF TGTGCCAGCAGTCTCCGGGACTCTCGATACGAGCAGTACTTC
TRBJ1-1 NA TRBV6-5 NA CASSRIQDNTEAFF TGTGCCAGCAGTCGAATACAGGATAACACTGAAGCTTTCTTT
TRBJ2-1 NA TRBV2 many CASKWVSYNEQFF TGTGCCAGCAAATGGGTCTCCTACAATGAGCAGTTCTTC
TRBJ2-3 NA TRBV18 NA CASSEPGLQITDTQYF TGTGCCAGCTCAGAACCGGGACTCCAAATCACAGATACGCAGTATTTT
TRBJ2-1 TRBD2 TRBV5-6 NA CASSRIIGLAGYNEQFF TGTGCCAGCAGCCGCATTATCGGACTAGCGGGATACAATGAGCAGTTCTTC
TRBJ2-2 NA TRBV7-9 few CASRNWQGGTGELFF TGTGCCAGCCGCAATTGGCAGGGAGGCACCGGGGAGCTGTTTTTT
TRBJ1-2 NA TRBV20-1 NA CSASRQLDGYTF TGCAGTGCTAGCCGACAGCTCGACGGCTACACCTTC
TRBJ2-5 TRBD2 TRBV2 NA CASSDAAGRWKTQYF TGTGCCAGCAGTGACGCAGCGGGGCGTTGGAAGACCCAGTACTTC
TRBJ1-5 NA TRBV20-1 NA CSARGRLYQPQHF TGCAGTGCTAGGGGCAGGCTTTATCAGCCCCAGCATTTT
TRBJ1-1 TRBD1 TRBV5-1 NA CASSPGTGTRGNTEAFF TGCGCCAGCAGCCCGGGGACAGGAACGAGGGGAAATACTGAAGCTTTCTTT
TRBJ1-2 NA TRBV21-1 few CASSKDRGRRNYGYTF TGTGCCAGCAGTAAGGACAGGGGGCGCCGGAACTATGGCTACACCTTC
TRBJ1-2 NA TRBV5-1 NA CASSLGDQGSGYTF TGCGCCAGCAGCTTGGGAGATCAGGGATCTGGCTACACCTTC
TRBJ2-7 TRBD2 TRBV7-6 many CASSLAVAGGHEQYF TGTGCCAGCAGCTTAGCGGTAGCGGGAGGTCACGAGCAGTACTTC
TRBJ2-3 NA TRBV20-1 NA CSANRYTDTQYF TGCAGTGCTAACCGATACACAGATACGCAGTATTTT
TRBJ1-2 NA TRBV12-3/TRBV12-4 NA CASSQRGTNYGYTF TGTGCCAGCAGTCAGCGGGGGACGAACTATGGCTACACCTTC
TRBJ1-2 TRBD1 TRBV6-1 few CASSPRDRGLHGYTF TGTGCCAGCAGTCCCCGGGACAGGGGGCTCCATGGCTACACCTTC
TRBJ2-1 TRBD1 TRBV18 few CASTRDRGPYNEQFF TGTGCCAGCACCCGGGACAGGGGCCCCTACAATGAGCAGTTCTTC
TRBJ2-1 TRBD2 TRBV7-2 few CASSFGLDHNEQFF TGTGCCAGCAGCTTCGGACTAGACCACAATGAGCAGTTCTTC
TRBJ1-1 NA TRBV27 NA CASSLSTPRGRTEAFF TGTGCCAGCAGTTTATCAACCCCCAGGGGAAGGACTGAAGCTTTCTTT
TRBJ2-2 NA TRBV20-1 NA CSAIDSPRGTGELFF TGCAGTGCAATCGACAGTCCAAGAGGGACCGGGGAGCTGTTTTTT
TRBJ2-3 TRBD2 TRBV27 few CASSFSGRGGLTDTQYF TGTGCCAGCAGTTTTAGCGGGAGGGGGGGCCTCACAGATACGCAGTATTTT
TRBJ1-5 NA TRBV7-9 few CASSPLTDSNQPQHF TGTGCCAGCAGCCCCCTGACGGATAGCAATCAGCCCCAGCATTTT
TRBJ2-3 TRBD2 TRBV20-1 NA CRGGRGPDTQYF TGCAGGGGGGGGAGGGGACCAGATACGCAGTATTTT
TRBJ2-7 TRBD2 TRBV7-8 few CASSSISGRGYEQYF TGTGCCAGCAGCTCCATTAGCGGGAGAGGTTACGAGCAGTACTTC
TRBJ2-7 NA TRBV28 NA CASVRTSKTYEQYF TGTGCCAGCGTCAGGACAAGTAAGACCTACGAGCAGTACTTC
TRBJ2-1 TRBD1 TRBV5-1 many CASSLLTGQGSDEQFF TGCGCCAGCAGCTTGCTCACGGGACAGGGGAGTGATGAGCAGTTCTTC
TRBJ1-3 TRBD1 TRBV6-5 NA CASSYSSYTGGGNTIYF TGTGCCAGCAGTTACAGCTCTTATACAGGGGGAGGAAACACCATATATTTT